The 4 T cell receptor beta chains in this list originate from one sample, sequenced in a study of human T cells and chemical hapten exposure. TCRdb used MiXCR to reprocess the RACE reads, holding one entry per CDR3 protein. The sample lists almost 40,000 distinct CDR3 sequences, over 7.5% occurring once. Documented time point: patch test 3, about 24 weeks after DPC sensitization. Regarding treatment: therapeutic diphenylcyclopropenone sensitization with weekly scalp DPC. Unfractionated whole blood was the source of the extracted total RNA. The sample here was whole blood, taken in connection with sensitization to the hapten diphenylcyclopropenone (DPC). All receptors derive from a man between 45 and 60 years old with alopecia areata. Some clones in this sample may be carry-over from other donors' samples.

This clonotype appeared a few times. The gene calls are TRBV27 and TRBJ2-4; 10 bases line up with TRBD1. CDR1 is MNHEY, CDR2 SMNVEV, per germline (reference sequence). V shed 3 bases, J shed 10 bases, and the junction held 9 bases outside the gene matches. The length of the CDR3 is 15 residues. CDR3 residues: CASSLWTGGHQIQYF. CDR3 coding DNA: TGTGCCAGCAGTTTGTGGACAGGGGGTCACCAAATTCAGTACTTC.

In its sample, this clonotype was seen many times. The rearrangement uses TRBV6-1 and TRBJ1-5; TRBD1 agrees at 7 bases. CDR1 is MNHNS, CDR2 SASEGT, per germline. The CDR3 covers 15 residues. J lost 1 base, V lost 6 bases, and 6 bases had no gene match. CDR3 nucleotide sequence: TGTGCCAGCAGCGGACAGGTGGGGAGCAATCAGCCCCAGCATTTT. Residues: CASSGQVGSNQPQHF.

This clonotype is labeled medium-sized. The chain's CDR3 is CASSRDGLYEQYF. The CDR3 DNA reads TGTGCCAGCAGCCGAGACGGACTCTACGAGCAGTACTTC. The chain links TRBV3-1 to TRBJ2-7, with D possibly TRBD2 on 5 matching bases. CDR3 size: 13 residues. Looked up from germline, CDR1 is LGHDT and CDR2 is YNNKEL (reference sequence). The germline V and J ends were trimmed by 4 bases and 3 bases, with 10 bases remaining between them.

The chain employs TRBV10-2 and TRBJ1-2; D possibly corresponds to TRBD1 (5 bases). V shed 6 bases and J shed 5 bases, with 22 bases lying between them. The CDR3 is made up of 16 amino acids. Germline V gene sequence: CDR1 WSHSY, CDR2 SAAADI. The CDR3 here is CASRDRDRRWGYGYTF. In DNA, the CDR3 is TGCGCCAGCAGAGACCGGGACCGAAGGTGGGGTTATGGCTACACCTTC.